The rows below give T cell receptor beta chains drawn from one sample of a study of T cells after posttransplantation cyclophosphamide. Sequencing used immunoSEQ multiplex PCR; TCRdb keeps in-frame clones, though not all of them. The sample contains thousands of clones, about 70% of which appear only once. The source material was PBMCs, sampled after allogeneic stem cell transplant with posttransplant cyclophosphamide. These receptors were taken from a male patient aged 55 to 70 who received an allogeneic stem cell transplant from a related donor and was CMV-positive. The T cells may come from the graft donor. Each CDR3 is given with its conserved first and last residue. The D gene is left open where the match is weak. The listing skips clone size in some rows; elsewhere it reads once, few, many or a size class.

CDR3 protein,CDR3 DNA,D gene,clone size,J gene,V gene
CASSFSGGSYGYTF,TGTGCCAGCAGCTTTTCAGGGGGAAGCTATGGCTACACCTTC,TRBD1,NA,TRBJ1-2,TRBV7-2
CASSSRYEQYF,TGTGCCAGCTCATCCCGCTATGAGCAGTACTTC,NA,NA,TRBJ2-7,TRBV18
CASSTPGTSGVTDTQYF,TGTGCCAGCAGCACCCCCGGGACTAGCGGGGTTACAGATACGCAGTATTTT,TRBD2,NA,TRBJ2-3,TRBV5-5
CASSQAHLAGGSYNEQFF,TGTGCCAGCAGCCAAGCACACCTAGCGGGAGGCTCCTACAATGAGCAGTTCTTC,TRBD2,NA,TRBJ2-1,TRBV4-2
CASSAQSYGKNIQYF,TGTGCCAGCAGCGCGCAGTCTTATGGCAAAAACATTCAGTACTTC,NA,NA,TRBJ2-4,TRBV9
CASSPEGQSYNEQFF,TGTGCCAGCAGCCCAGAGGGACAGTCCTACAATGAGCAGTTCTTC,TRBD1,NA,TRBJ2-1,TRBV9
CASSLVGEGSYEQYF,TGCGCCAGCAGCTTGGTGGGGGAGGGCTCCTACGAGCAGTACTTC,TRBD2,NA,TRBJ2-7,TRBV5-1
CASSPEGVQNTGELFF,TGTGCCAGCAGCCCTGAGGGAGTACAGAACACCGGGGAGCTGTTTTTT,NA,few,TRBJ2-2,TRBV7-9
CASSSGRTDTQYF,TGTGCCAGTAGTTCCGGTCGTACAGATACGCAGTATTTT,NA,large,TRBJ2-3,TRBV19
CASSTRAARSYEQYF,TGTGCCAGCAGCACGAGGGCAGCTAGGTCCTACGAGCAGTACTTC,NA,once,TRBJ2-7,TRBV5-8
CAWSGDRRNYGYTF,TGTGCCTGGAGTGGGGACAGGCGAAACTATGGCTACACCTTC,TRBD1,NA,TRBJ1-2,TRBV30
CASSVHPSANEQYF,TGTGCCAGCAGCGTGCACCCCTCAGCGAACGAGCAGTACTTC,NA,NA,TRBJ2-7,TRBV9
CASSTTAPNTNEKLFF,TGTGCCAGCAGCACGACAGCCCCGAACACCAATGAAAAACTGTTTTTT,NA,NA,TRBJ1-4,TRBV2
CASSVADRLYNSPLHF,TGTGCCAGCAGCGTAGCGGACAGGCTTTATAATTCACCCCTCCACTTT,TRBD1,NA,TRBJ1-6,TRBV9
CASIRGMGQPQHF,TGTGCCAGTATCAGGGGCATGGGTCAGCCCCAGCATTTT,NA,NA,TRBJ1-5,TRBV2
CASARLAGANEQFF,TGTGCCAGCGCTAGACTAGCGGGCGCGAATGAGCAGTTCTTC,TRBD2,NA,TRBJ2-1,TRBV2
CASSPFRGALNTEAFF,TGTGCCAGTAGCCCCTTTCGGGGGGCCTTGAACACTGAAGCTTTCTTT,NA,NA,TRBJ1-1,TRBV19
CASSLPGLNEKLFF,TGTGCCAGCAGCTTGCCCGGTCTTAATGAAAAACTGTTTTTT,NA,NA,TRBJ1-4,TRBV5-4
CASSEGKGLVRREQYF,TGTGCCAGCAGTGAAGGAAAGGGACTAGTGCGACGCGAGCAGTACTTC,TRBD2,NA,TRBJ2-7,TRBV2
CASSLTMAGEETQYF,TGCGCCAGCAGTCTGACTATGGCGGGAGAAGAGACCCAGTACTTC,TRBD2,once,TRBJ2-5,TRBV5-1
CASSFRGSYEQYF,TGTGCCAGCAGCTTCCGGGGCTCCTACGAGCAGTACTTC,NA,NA,TRBJ2-7,TRBV5-4
CASSEKIGQGSYEQYF,TGTGCCAGCAGTGAAAAAATCGGACAGGGTTCCTACGAGCAGTACTTC,TRBD1,NA,TRBJ2-7,TRBV2
CASSLLGTSSYEQYF,TGCGCCAGCAGCTTACTCGGGACTAGCTCCTACGAGCAGTACTTC,TRBD2,NA,TRBJ2-7,TRBV5-1
CASSYFYTGELFF,TGTGCCAGCAGTTACTTCTACACCGGGGAGCTGTTTTTT,NA,NA,TRBJ2-2,TRBV6-5
CASSLGGDTYEQYF,TGTGCCAGCAGCTTGGGCGGGGATACCTACGAGCAGTACTTC,NA,few,TRBJ2-7,TRBV7-9
CASSVQGLNTGELFF,TGTGCCAGCAGCGTTCAGGGCCTGAACACCGGGGAGCTGTTTTTT,NA,NA,TRBJ2-2,TRBV9
CASSPGTGGGSNQPQHF,TGTGCCAGCAGTCCCGGGACAGGGGGCGGAAGCAATCAGCCCCAGCATTTT,TRBD1,once,TRBJ1-5,TRBV28
CASSWRTQETQYF,TGTGCCAGTAGTTGGAGAACCCAAGAGACCCAGTACTTC,NA,NA,TRBJ2-5,TRBV19
CASSLSLGGGGNQPQHF,TGTGCCAGCAGCTTAAGTCTAGGAGGCGGGGGGAATCAGCCCCAGCATTTT,NA,NA,TRBJ1-5,TRBV7-9
CASSLNGDRVNTIYF,TGCGCCAGCAGCTTAAATGGGGACAGGGTCAACACCATATATTTT,TRBD1,NA,TRBJ1-3,TRBV5-1
CATSRANSPLHF,TGTGCCACCAGCAGGGCTAATTCACCCCTCCACTTT,NA,once,TRBJ1-6,TRBV15
CAWSAGSEQFF,TGTGCCTGGAGTGCGGGGAGTGAGCAGTTCTTC,NA,NA,TRBJ2-1,TRBV30
CASSPIRKKQGVYEKLFF,TGTGCCAGCAGTCCGATACGCAAAAAACAGGGGGTTTATGAAAAACTGTTTTTT,TRBD1,few,TRBJ1-4,TRBV28
CASAKGFRGSNGYTF,TGCGCCAGCGCTAAGGGTTTCAGGGGATCAAATGGCTACACCTTC,NA,NA,TRBJ1-2,TRBV10-1
CASTSGGAGNTIYF,TGTGCCAGCACCTCGGGGGGCGCCGGAAACACCATATATTTT,NA,NA,TRBJ1-3,TRBV28
CATGTGKDGYTF,TGTGCCACCGGTACGGGAAAAGATGGCTACACCTTC,NA,medium-sized,TRBJ1-2,TRBV12-1
CATGASDHYEQYF,TGTGCCACCGGGGCTAGCGATCACTACGAGCAGTACTTC,NA,few,TRBJ2-7,TRBV10-3
CASSEAVGYEQYF,TGTGCCAGCAGTGAAGCGGTCGGCTACGAGCAGTACTTC,NA,NA,TRBJ2-7,TRBV6-1
CATRGRGHSYNEQFF,TGTGCCACCAGGGGCCGAGGGCACTCCTACAATGAGCAGTTCTTC,NA,NA,TRBJ2-1,TRBV15
CASRGNYEQYF,TGTGCCAGCCGGGGGAACTACGAGCAGTACTTC,NA,NA,TRBJ2-7,TRBV6-1
CASSPITGRSPLHF,TGTGCCAGCAGCCCGATTACAGGAAGGTCACCCCTCCACTTT,NA,NA,TRBJ1-6,TRBV14
CASSPPFRVGNEQFF,TGTGCCAGCAGCCCCCCTTTCAGGGTAGGCAATGAGCAGTTCTTC,NA,few,TRBJ2-1,TRBV7-9
CAWSKGALNTEAFF,TGTGCCTGGAGTAAAGGGGCCTTGAACACTGAAGCTTTCTTT,NA,NA,TRBJ1-1,TRBV30
CASSFLAGGGTGELFF,TGTGCCAGCAGCTTTTTAGCGGGAGGAGGCACCGGGGAGCTGTTTTTT,TRBD2,NA,TRBJ2-2,TRBV7-9
CASSALTGEKLFF,TGTGCCAGCAGTGCCCTAACGGGGGAAAAACTGTTTTTT,NA,NA,TRBJ1-4,TRBV6-1